Shown below are 18 T cell receptor beta chains from a single sample sequenced in a study of graft-versus-host responses after intestinal transplantation. What these receptors recognize is not known. Profiling relied on immunoSEQ multiplex PCR, and the TCRdb table lists in-frame clones only, not all of them. The sample gives around 78,000 clones, roughly 84% of which show up once; roughly 8% is in the top ten. The sequencing used unstimulated CD8+ T cells sorted from spleen or lymph node cells, collected before transplant. These TCRs come from a human donor who was the organ donor for an intestinal transplant.

This sequence joins TRBV27 and TRBJ1-1, with 8 nucleotides matching TRBD1. CDR3 size: 15 residues. V shed 4 bases, J shed 5 bases, and the junction held 9 bases outside the gene matches. Germline V CDR1 and CDR2: MNHEY, SMNVEV (reference sequence). The DNA of the CDR3 is TGTGCCAGCAGTTACTCGGACAGGGTTCGGACTGAAGCTTTCTTT. Its protein is CASSYSDRVRTEAFF.

This clone was seen a handful of times. The V gene is TRBV6-1, the J gene TRBJ1-1, with D perhaps matching TRBD1 (5 bases). The CDR3 length is 13 residues. Deletions cut 7 bases from V and 1 base from J, with 10 bases between. Per the germline V gene, CDR1 is MNHNS and CDR2 is SASEGT. CDR3 sequence (DNA): TGTGCCAGCACCGAGACAGAGAACACTGAAGCTTTCTTT. Translated, it gives CASTETENTEAFF.

The chain couples TRBV6-4 to TRBJ2-3; 7 bases match TRBD2. The CDR3 is made up of 13 amino acids. Germline V gene lookup returns CDR1 MRHNA and CDR2 SNTAGT. The trim removed 5 bases at V and 4 bases at J, leaving 3 bases unmatched. CDR3 in amino acids: CASSSSGADTQYF. The CDR3, as DNA: TGTGCCAGCAGTTCAAGCGGGGCAGATACGCAGTATTTT.

This clone has only a few counts. The same CDR3 arises from other DNA sequences in this sample as well. The chain recombines TRBV9 with TRBJ2-1; D unresolved. Per the germline V gene, CDR1 is SGDLS and CDR2 is YYNGEE. V dropped 3 bases and J dropped 4 bases, with 8 bases sitting between them. The CDR3 is 13 residues long. The CDR3 DNA follows: TGTGCCAGCAGCGCCCGGAGTTACAATGAGCAGTTCTTC. Translated, it gives CASSARSYNEQFF.

The chain uses TRBV28 and TRBJ2-5; possibly TRBD1 for D (6 bases). Germline V gene sequence: CDR1 MDHEN, CDR2 SYDVKM. Trimming left V 1 base short and J 1 base short, with 19 bases between. The CDR3 length is 18 residues. This chain's CDR3 is CASSLFSGSAGAQETQYF. The CDR3 DNA follows: TGTGCCAGCAGTTTATTCTCGGGCTCGGCAGGGGCCCAAGAGACCCAGTACTTC.

The chain uses TRBV7-8 and TRBJ1-2, with a weak D call TRBD1 (6 bases). Germline-derived CDR1 and CDR2 are SGHVS and FQNEAQ. V was cut by 5 bases and J by 6 bases, with 31 bases left in between. CDR3 length: 19 residues. The CDR3: CASSQSPGTYRVTVNGYTF. CDR3 coding DNA: TGTGCCAGCAGCCAATCGCCTGGGACTTACAGGGTGACGGTGAATGGCTACACCTTC. Using reference TRBV7-8 and TRBJ1-2 for the parts outside the CDR3, the full variable domain is GAGVSQSPRYKVAKRGQDVALRCDPISGHVSLFWYQQALGQGPEFLTYFQNEAQLDKSGLPSDRFFAERPEGSVSTLKIQRTQQEDSAVYLCASSQSPGTYRVTVNGYTFGSGTRLTVV.

The chain joins TRBV2 to TRBJ2-5; TRBD2 aligns across 11 bases. Germline V gives CDR1 SNHLY, CDR2 FYNNEI. J was trimmed by 4 bases and V by 0 bases; bases with no gene match: 1. CDR3 length: 15 residues. Here the CDR3 reads CASSEASGGAETQYF. The CDR3 region has the DNA TGTGCCAGCAGTGAAGCTAGCGGGGGGGCAGAGACCCAGTACTTC.

The gene calls are TRBV11-2 and TRBJ2-7, with TRBD1 identical over 8 bases. Looked up from germline, CDR1 is SGHAT and CDR2 is FQNNGV. J was trimmed by 6 bases and V by 3 bases; bases with no gene match: 7. The CDR3 consists of 14 residues. The CDR3 loop reads CASSFTITGGEQYF. CDR3 nucleotide sequence: TGTGCCAGCAGCTTCACCATTACAGGGGGCGAGCAGTACTTC.

The chain is built from TRBV5-4 and TRBJ2-2; the match to TRBD2 covers 12 bases. This CDR3 is 17 amino acids long. After removal of 0 bases from V and 6 bases from J, the junction contained 6 bases not matched to a gene. CDR1 and CDR2 (germline): SGHNT, YYREEE (reference sequence). This CDR3 reads CASSLDLAGGPAGELFF. The CDR3 DNA sequence: TGTGCCAGCAGCTTGGATCTAGCGGGGGGGCCTGCCGGGGAGCTGTTTTTT.

The chain recombines TRBV5-6 with TRBJ2-3, with 8 bases that match TRBD1. Germline CDR1 and CDR2: SGHDT and YYEEEE. CDR3 length: 14 residues. The ends lost 9 bases at V and 2 bases at J; junction bases unmatched: 8. The CDR3: CATSDRDLTDTQYF. The DNA of the CDR3 is TGTGCCACCTCGGACAGGGACCTCACAGATACGCAGTATTTT.

The gene calls are TRBV5-6 and TRBJ2-1; 7 bases match TRBD1. CDR1 is SGHDT, CDR2 YYEEEE, per germline. The J segment lost 0 bases and the V segment lost 2 bases, leaving 2 bases of the junction unmatched. The CDR3 runs to 15 residues. The CDR3 DNA reads TGTGCCAGCAGCTTCGGGACAGACTCCTACAATGAGCAGTTCTTC. It encodes CASSFGTDSYNEQFF.

The V and J genes are TRBV4-1 and TRBJ2-7; 10 bases are shared with TRBD1. V shed 6 bases, J shed 2 bases, and the junction held 4 bases outside the gene matches. The CDR3 length is 14 residues. Germline V lookup: CDR1 MGHRA, CDR2 YSYEKL. CDR3 protein: CASRVGTGAYEQYF. CDR3 DNA sequence: TGCGCCAGCAGGGTCGGGACAGGGGCCTACGAGCAGTACTTC.

This clone was seen a few times. This specimen includes other DNA sequences encoding the same CDR3. The rearrangement joins TRBV28 to TRBJ1-1, with unresolved D. The V gene lost 3 bases and the J gene lost 1 base, with 6 bases spanning the gap. This CDR3 is built from 13 residues. Looked up from germline, CDR1 is MDHEN and CDR2 is SYDVKM. CDR3 sequence (DNA): TGTGCCAGCAGTTTGGGCAGGAACACTGAAGCTTTCTTT. Translation gives CASSLGRNTEAFF. Full variable domain (outside the CDR3, taken from reference TRBV28 and TRBJ1-1): DVKVTQSSRYLVKRTGEKVFLECVQDMDHENMFWYRQDPGLGLRLIYFSYDVKMKEKGDIPEGYSVSREKKERFSLILESASTNQTSMYLCASSLGRNTEAFFGQGTRLTVV.

V gene TRBV6-5 combines with J gene TRBJ1-6; D gene uncertain. Germline values: CDR1 MNHEY, CDR2 SVGAGI. The CDR3 loop spans 15 amino acids. Between the trimmed V and J ends, which lost 4 bases and 0 bases, there was a span of 7 bases. CDR3 region: CASSSQRSYNSPLHF. Here the CDR3 DNA reads TGTGCCAGCAGTTCACAGCGCTCCTATAATTCACCCCTCCACTTT.

The chain employs TRBV11-1 and TRBJ2-5; D is possibly TRBD2 (5 bases). The CDR3 runs to 15 residues. V was cut by 1 base and J by 3 bases, with 12 bases left in between. Germline CDR1 and CDR2: SGHAT and FQDESV (reference sequence). CDR3 bases: TGTGCCAGCAGCTTAGAAACGGAGGATGAAGAGACCCAGTACTTC. Its translation is CASSLETEDEETQYF. Together with reference TRBV11-1 and TRBJ2-5, the CDR3 gives the full variable domain: EAEVAQSPRYKITEKSQAVAFWCDPISGHATLYWYRQILGQGPELLVQFQDESVVDDSQLPKDRFSAERLKGVDSTLKIQPAELGDSAMYLCASSLETEDEETQYFGPGTRLLVL.

The rearrangement links TRBV6-1 to TRBJ2-2, with TRBD2 matching over 11 bases. The CDR3 is 15 amino acids. V trimming: 0 bases; J trimming: 6 bases; junction bases outside the gene matches: 0. Germline values: CDR1 MNHNS, CDR2 SASEGT. CDR3 sequence reads: CASSEASGGAGELFF. CDR3 nucleotide sequence: TGTGCCAGCAGTGAAGCTAGCGGGGGGGCCGGGGAGCTGTTTTTT.

The chain uses TRBV25-1 and TRBJ1-1, with D possibly TRBD1 on 5 matching bases. The CDR3 extends over 17 amino acids. In germline, CDR1 is MGHDK, CDR2 SYGVNS. The germline V and J ends were trimmed by 0 bases and 1 base, with 15 bases remaining between them. CDR3: CASSEYFRDRSNTEAFF. The DNA of the CDR3 is TGTGCCAGCAGTGAATATTTCAGGGATCGCTCGAACACTGAAGCTTTCTTT.

DNA for the CDR3: TGTGCCTGGAGTGTAAACGGGGGGGCCCCAGATACGCAGTATTTT. This codes for CAWSVNGGAPDTQYF. The gene calls are TRBV30 and TRBJ2-3; 8 nucleotides match TRBD2. The V gene end was trimmed by 0 bases and the J gene end by 4 bases; junction bases not matched to a gene: 6. Germline CDR1 and CDR2: GTSNPN and SVGIG (reference sequence). The CDR3 has 15 residues.